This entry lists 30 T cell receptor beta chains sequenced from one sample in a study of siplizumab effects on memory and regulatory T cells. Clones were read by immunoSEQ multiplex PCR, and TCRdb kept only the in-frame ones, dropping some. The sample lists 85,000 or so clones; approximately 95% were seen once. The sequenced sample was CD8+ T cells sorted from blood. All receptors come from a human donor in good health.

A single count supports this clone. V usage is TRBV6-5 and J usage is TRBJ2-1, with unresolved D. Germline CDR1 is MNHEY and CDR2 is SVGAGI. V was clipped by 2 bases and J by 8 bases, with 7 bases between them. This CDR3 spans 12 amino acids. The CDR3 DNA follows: TGTGCCAGCAGTTACGATGGCGATGAGCAGTTCTTC. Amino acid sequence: CASSYDGDEQFF.

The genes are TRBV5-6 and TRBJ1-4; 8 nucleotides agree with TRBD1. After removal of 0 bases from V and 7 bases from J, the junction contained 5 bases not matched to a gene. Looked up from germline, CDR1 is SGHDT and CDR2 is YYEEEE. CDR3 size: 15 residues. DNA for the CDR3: TGTGCCAGCAGCTTGGGAACAGGGGGAGGTGAAAAACTGTTTTTT. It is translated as CASSLGTGGGEKLFF.

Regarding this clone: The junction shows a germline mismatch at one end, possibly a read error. The DNA for the CDR3 is TGTGCCAGCAGCCCGCCCTTTACAGGGGGCTCCCACAATGAGCAGTTCTTC. Translated: CASSPPFTGGSHNEQFF. The chain carries TRBV7-9 and TRBJ2-1; 9 nucleotides agree with TRBD1. Germline lookup yields CDR1 SEHNR and CDR2 FQNEAQ (reference sequence). The CDR3 has 17 amino acids.

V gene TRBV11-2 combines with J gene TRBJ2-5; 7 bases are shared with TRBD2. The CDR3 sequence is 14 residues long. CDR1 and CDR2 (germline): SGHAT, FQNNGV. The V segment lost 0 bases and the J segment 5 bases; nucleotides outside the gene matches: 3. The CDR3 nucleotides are TGTGCCAGCAGCTTAGAGGTCGGGGGGGAGACCCAGTACTTC. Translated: CASSLEVGGETQYF.

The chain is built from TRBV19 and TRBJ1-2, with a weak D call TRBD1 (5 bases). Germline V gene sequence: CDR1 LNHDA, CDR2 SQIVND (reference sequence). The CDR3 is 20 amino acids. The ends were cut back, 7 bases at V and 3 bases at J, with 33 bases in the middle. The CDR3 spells CASIDSPIRFGRPADYGYTF. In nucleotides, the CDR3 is TGTGCCAGTATAGACAGCCCTATCCGATTCGGGAGGCCAGCGGACTATGGCTACACCTTC.

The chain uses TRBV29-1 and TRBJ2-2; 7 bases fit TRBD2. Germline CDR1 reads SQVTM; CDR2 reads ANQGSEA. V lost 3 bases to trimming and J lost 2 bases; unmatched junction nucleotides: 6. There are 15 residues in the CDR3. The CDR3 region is CSVESAGANTGELFF. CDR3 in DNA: TGCAGCGTTGAGTCTGCGGGAGCTAACACCGGGGAGCTGTTTTTT.

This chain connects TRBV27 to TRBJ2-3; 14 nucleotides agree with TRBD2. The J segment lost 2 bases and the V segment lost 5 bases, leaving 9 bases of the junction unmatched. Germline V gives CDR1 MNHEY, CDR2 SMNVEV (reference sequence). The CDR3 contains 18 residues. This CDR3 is CASSTGLAGGYDTDTQYF. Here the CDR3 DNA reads TGTGCCAGCAGTACAGGACTAGCGGGAGGTTATGACACAGATACGCAGTATTTT.

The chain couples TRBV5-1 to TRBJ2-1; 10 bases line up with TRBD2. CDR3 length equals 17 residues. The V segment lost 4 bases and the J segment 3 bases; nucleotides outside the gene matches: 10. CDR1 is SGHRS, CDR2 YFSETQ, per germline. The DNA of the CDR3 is TGCGCCAGCAGCCAAACGTTAGCGGGAGGTCACTACAATGAGCAGTTCTTC. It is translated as CASSQTLAGGHYNEQFF.

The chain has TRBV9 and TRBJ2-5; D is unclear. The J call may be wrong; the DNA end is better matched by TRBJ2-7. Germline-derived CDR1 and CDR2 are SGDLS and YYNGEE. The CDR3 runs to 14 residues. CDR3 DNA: TGTGCCAGCAGCGTAGGCACTGGTCCCTACGAGCAGTACTTC. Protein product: CASSVGTGPYEQYF.

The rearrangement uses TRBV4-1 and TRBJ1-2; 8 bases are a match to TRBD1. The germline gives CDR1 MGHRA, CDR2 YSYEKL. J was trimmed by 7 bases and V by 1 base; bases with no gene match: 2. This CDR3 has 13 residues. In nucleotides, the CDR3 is TGCGCCAGCAGCCAAGTCGGGACAGGTGGCTACACCTTC. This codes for CASSQVGTGGYTF.

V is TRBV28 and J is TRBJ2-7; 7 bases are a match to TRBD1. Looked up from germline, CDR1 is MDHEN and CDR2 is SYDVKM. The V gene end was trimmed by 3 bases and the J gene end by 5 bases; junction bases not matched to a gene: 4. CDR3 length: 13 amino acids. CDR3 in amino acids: CASSFSGGNEQYF. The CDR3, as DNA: TGTGCCAGCAGTTTCTCAGGGGGAAACGAGCAGTACTTC.

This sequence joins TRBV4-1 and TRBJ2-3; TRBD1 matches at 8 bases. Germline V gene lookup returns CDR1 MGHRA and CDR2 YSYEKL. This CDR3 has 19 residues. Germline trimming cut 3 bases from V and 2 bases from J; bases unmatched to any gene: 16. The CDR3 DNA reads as TGCGCCAGCAGCCACCTAGGGGGATCCCGGGACAGGAACACAGATACGCAGTATTTT. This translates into CASSHLGGSRDRNTDTQYF.

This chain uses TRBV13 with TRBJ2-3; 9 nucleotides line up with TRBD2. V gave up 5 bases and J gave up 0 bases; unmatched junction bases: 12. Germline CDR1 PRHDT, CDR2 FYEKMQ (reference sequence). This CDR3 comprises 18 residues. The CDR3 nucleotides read TGTGCCAGCAGCACCCGGGCTAGCGGGATATCTAGCACAGATACGCAGTATTTT. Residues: CASSTRASGISSTDTQYF.

DNA for the CDR3: TGTGCCAGCAGAATTAAGGATTTGACTAGCGGGAGATACACAGATACGCAGTATTTT. Protein: CASRIKDLTSGRYTDTQYF. The chain recombines TRBV27 with TRBJ2-3; TRBD2 matches 12 bases. Germline loops: CDR1 MNHEY, CDR2 SMNVEV (reference sequence). The CDR3 spans 19 residues. V shed 6 bases, J shed 2 bases, and the junction held 15 bases outside the gene matches.

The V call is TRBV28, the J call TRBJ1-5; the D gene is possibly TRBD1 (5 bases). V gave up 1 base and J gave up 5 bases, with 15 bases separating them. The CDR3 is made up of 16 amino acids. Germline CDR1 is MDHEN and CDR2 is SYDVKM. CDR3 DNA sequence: TGTGCCAGCAGTTTATTCCGGGACCTCGTCGATCAGCCCCAGCATTTT. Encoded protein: CASSLFRDLVDQPQHF.

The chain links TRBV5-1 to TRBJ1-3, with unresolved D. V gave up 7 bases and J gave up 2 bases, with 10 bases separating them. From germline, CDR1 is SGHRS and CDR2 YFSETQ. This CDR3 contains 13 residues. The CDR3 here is CASSEGTGNTIYF. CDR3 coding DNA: TGCGCCAGCTCGGAAGGGACTGGAAACACCATATATTTT.

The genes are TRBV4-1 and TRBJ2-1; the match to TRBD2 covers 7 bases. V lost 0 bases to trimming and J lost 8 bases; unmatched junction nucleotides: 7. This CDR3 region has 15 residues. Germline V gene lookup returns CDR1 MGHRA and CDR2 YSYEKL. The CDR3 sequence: CASSQDARGYDEQFF. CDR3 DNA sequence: TGCGCCAGCAGCCAAGATGCGCGGGGGTACGATGAGCAGTTCTTC.

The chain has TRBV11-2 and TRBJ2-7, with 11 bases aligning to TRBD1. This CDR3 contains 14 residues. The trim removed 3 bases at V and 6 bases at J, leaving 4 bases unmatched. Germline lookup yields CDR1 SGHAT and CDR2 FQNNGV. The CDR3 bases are TGTGCCAGCAGCTTGGGACAGGGGGTTTTCGAGCAGTACTTC. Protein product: CASSLGQGVFEQYF.

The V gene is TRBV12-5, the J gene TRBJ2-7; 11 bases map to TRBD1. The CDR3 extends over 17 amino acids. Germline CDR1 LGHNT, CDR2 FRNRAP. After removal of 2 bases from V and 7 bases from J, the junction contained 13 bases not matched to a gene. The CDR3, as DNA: TGTGCTAGTGGTTTGTTCGAGGGGACAGGGGGTCTGGGGGAGCAGTACTTC. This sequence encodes CASGLFEGTGGLGEQYF.

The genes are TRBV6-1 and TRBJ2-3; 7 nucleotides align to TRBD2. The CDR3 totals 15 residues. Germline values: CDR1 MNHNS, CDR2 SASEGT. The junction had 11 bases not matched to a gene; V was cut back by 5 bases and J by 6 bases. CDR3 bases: TGTGCCAGCAGTTCGACTAGCTGGGTGGATGATACGCAGTATTTT. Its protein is CASSSTSWVDDTQYF.

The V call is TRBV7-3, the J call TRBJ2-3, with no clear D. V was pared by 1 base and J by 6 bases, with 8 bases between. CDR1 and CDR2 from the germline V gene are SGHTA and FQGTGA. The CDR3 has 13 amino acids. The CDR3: CASSLKARDTQYF. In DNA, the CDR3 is TGTGCCAGCAGCTTAAAGGCTCGTGATACGCAGTATTTT.

This CDR3 reads CASSEGEVYGYTF. Written as DNA, the CDR3 is TGTGCCAGCAGTGAAGGCGAAGTCTATGGCTACACCTTC. The chain recombines TRBV6-1 with TRBJ1-2; no reliable D call. CDR3 length: 13 residues. In germline, CDR1 is MNHNS, CDR2 SASEGT. Trimming removed 1 base at V and 4 bases at J, with 7 bases between.

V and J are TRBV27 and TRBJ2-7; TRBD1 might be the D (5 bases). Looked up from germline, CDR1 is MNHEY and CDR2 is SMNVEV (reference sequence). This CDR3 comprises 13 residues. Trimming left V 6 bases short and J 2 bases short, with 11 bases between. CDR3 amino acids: CASSTKGAYEQYF. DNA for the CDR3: TGTGCCAGCAGCACCAAAGGGGCCTACGAGCAGTACTTC.

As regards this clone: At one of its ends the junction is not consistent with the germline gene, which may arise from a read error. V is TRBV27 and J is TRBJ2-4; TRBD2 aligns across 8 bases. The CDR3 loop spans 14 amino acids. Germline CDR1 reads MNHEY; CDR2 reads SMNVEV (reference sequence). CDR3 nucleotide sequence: TGTGCCAGCAGTCCGGGGGGGGACCCCGTTACGCCCCTCTTC. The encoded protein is CASSPGGDPVTPLF.

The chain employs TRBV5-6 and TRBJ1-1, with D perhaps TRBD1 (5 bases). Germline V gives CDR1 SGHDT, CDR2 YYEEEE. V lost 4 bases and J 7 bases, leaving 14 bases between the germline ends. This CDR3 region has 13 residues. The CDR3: CASSAGTALEAFF. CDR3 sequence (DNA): TGTGCCAGCAGCGCAGGGACCGCTCTTGAAGCTTTCTTT. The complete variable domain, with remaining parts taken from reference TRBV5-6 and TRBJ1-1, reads DAGVTQSPTHLIKTRGQQVTLRCSPKSGHDTVSWYQQALGQGPQFIFQYYEEEERQRGNFPDRFSGHQFPNYSSELNVNALLLGDSALYLCASSAGTALEAFFGQGTRLTVV.

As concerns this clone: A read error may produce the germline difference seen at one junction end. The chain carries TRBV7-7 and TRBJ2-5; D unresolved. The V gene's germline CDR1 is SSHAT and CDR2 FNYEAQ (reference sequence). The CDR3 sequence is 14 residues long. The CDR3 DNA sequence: TGTGCTAGCAGCTTAACGGGCGTGGGGGAGACCCAGTACTTC. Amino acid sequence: CASSLTGVGETQYF.

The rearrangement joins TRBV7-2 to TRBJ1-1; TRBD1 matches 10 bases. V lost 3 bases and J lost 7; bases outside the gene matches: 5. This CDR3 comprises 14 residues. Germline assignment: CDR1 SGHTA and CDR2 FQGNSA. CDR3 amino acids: CASSLGQGFSEAFF. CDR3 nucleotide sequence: TGTGCCAGCAGCTTGGGACAGGGGTTCAGTGAAGCTTTCTTT.

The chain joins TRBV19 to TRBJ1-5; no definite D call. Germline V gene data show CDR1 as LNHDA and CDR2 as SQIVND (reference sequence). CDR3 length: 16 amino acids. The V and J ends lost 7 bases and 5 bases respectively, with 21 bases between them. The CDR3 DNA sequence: TGTGCCAGTACTTCCTCCGTCGGGTTGATCGATCAGCCCCAGCATTTT. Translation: CASTSSVGLIDQPQHF.

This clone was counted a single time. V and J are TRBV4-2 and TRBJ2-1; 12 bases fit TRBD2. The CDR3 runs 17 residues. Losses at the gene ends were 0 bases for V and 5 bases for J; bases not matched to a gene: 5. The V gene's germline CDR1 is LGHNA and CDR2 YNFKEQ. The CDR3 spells CASSQDPSGRAHNEQFF. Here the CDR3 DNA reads TGTGCCAGCAGCCAAGACCCTAGCGGGAGGGCCCACAATGAGCAGTTCTTC.

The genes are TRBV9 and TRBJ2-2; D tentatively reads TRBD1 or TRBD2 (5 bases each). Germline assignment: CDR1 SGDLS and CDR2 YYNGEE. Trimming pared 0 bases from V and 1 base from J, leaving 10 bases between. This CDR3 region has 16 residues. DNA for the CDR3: TGTGCCAGCAGCGTAGCGTCGGGGCTGAACACCGGGGAGCTGTTTTTT. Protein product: CASSVASGLNTGELFF.